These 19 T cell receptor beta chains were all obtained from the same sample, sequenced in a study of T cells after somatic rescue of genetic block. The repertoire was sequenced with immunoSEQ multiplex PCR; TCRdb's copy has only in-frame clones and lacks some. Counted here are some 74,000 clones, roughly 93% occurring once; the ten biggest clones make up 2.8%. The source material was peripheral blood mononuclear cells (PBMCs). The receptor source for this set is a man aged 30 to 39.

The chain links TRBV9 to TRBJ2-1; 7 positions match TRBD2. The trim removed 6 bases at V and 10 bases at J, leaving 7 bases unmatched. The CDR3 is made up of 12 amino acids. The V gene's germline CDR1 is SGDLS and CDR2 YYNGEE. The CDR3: CASKGGGEEQFF. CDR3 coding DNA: TGTGCCAGCAAAGGCGGGGGAGAGGAGCAGTTCTTC.

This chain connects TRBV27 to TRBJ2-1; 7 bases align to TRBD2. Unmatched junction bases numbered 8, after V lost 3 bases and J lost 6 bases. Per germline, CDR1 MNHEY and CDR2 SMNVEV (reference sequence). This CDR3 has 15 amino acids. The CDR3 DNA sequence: TGTGCCAGCAGTTTTGGACTAGAGGCGAGCAATGAGCAGTTCTTC. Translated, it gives CASSFGLEASNEQFF.

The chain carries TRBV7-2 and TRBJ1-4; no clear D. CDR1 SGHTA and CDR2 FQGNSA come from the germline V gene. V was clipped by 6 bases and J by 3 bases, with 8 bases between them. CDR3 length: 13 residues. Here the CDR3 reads CASSWQPNEKLFF. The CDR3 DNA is TGTGCCAGCAGTTGGCAGCCTAATGAAAAACTGTTTTTT.

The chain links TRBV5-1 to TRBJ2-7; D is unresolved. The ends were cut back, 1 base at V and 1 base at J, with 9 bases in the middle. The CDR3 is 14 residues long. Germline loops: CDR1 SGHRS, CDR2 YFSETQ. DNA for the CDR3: TGCGCCAGCAGCTTGCAAGGGATGTCCTACGAGCAGTACTTC. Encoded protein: CASSLQGMSYEQYF.

The CDR3 here is CASSLEGTGELFF. The CDR3 nucleotides are TGCGCCAGCAGCTTGGAGGGCACCGGGGAGCTGTTTTTT. The rearrangement links TRBV5-1 to TRBJ2-2; no firm D call. Trimming took off 0 bases at V and 4 bases at J, with 4 bases between the two ends. The CDR3 contains 13 residues. The germline gives CDR1 SGHRS, CDR2 YFSETQ.

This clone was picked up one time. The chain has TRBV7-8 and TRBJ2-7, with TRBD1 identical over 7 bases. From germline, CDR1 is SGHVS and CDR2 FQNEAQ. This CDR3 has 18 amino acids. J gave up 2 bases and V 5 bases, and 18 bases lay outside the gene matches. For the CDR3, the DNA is TGTGCCAGCAGCCACCCGGGACAGAGATCTACTGCCCCCTACGAGCAGTACTTC. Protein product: CASSHPGQRSTAPYEQYF.

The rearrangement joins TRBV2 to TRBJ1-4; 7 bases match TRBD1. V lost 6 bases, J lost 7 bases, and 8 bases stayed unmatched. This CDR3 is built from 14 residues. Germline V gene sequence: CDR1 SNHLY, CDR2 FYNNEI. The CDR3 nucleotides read TGTGCCAGCAGGGAGGCAGGGGGTGGTGAAAAACTGTTTTTT. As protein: CASREAGGGEKLFF.

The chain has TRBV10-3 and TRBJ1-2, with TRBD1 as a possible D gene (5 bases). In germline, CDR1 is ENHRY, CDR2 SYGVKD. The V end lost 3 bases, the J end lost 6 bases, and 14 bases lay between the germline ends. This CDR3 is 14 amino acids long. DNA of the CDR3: TGTGCCATCAGTGATAAGGGGCAGGGCGATGGCTACACCTTC. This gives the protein CAISDKGQGDGYTF.

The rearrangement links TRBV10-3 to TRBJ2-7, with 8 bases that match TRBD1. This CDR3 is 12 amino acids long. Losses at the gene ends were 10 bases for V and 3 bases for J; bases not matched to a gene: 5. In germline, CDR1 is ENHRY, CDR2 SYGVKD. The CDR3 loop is CATQGAFYEQYF. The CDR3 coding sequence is TGTGCCACCCAGGGGGCTTTCTACGAGCAGTACTTC.

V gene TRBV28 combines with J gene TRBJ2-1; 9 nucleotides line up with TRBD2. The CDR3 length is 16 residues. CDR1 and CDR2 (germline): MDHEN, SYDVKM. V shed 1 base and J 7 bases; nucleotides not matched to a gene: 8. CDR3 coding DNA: TGTGCCAGCAGTTTATTAGGTAGCGGGAGAGGTAATGAGCAGTTCTTC. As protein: CASSLLGSGRGNEQFF.

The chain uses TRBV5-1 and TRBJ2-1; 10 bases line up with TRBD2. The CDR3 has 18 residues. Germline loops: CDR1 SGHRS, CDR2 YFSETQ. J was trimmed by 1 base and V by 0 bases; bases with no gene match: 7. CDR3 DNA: TGCGCCAGCAGCTTGGGAGCGGGGGGGGCGAAGTCCTACAATGAGCAGTTCTTC. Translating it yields CASSLGAGGAKSYNEQFF.

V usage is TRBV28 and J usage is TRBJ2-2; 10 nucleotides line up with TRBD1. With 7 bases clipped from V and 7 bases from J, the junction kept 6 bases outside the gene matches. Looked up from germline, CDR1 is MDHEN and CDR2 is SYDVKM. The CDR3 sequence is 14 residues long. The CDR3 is CASKGTGAGGELFF. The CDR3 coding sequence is TGTGCCAGCAAGGGGACAGGGGCTGGCGGGGAGCTGTTTTTT.

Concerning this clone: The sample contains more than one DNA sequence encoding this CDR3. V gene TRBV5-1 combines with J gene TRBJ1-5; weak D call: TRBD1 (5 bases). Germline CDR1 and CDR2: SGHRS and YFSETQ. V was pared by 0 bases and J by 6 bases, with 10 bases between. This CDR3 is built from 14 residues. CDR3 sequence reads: CASSLGGVGQPQHF. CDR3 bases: TGCGCCAGCAGCTTGGGGGGGGTGGGTCAGCCCCAGCATTTT.

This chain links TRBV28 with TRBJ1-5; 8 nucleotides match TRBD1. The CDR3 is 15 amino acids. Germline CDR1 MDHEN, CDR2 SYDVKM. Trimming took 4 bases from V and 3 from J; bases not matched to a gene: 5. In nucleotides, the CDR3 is TGTGCCAGCAGTTCCAGGGGGCCTTTCAATCAGCCCCAGCATTTT. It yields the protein CASSSRGPFNQPQHF.

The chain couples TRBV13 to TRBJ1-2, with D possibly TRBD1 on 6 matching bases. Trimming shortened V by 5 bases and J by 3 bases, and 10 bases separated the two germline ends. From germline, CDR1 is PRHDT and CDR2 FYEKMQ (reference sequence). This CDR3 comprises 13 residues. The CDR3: CASSQGQHYGYTF. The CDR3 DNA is TGTGCCAGCAGCCAAGGACAGCACTATGGCTACACCTTC. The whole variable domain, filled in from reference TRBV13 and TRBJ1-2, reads AAGVIQSPRHLIKEKRETATLKCYPIPRHDTVYWYQQGPGQDPQFLISFYEKMQSDKGSIPDRFSAQQFSDYHSELNMSSLELGDSALYFCASSQGQHYGYTFGSGTRLTVV.

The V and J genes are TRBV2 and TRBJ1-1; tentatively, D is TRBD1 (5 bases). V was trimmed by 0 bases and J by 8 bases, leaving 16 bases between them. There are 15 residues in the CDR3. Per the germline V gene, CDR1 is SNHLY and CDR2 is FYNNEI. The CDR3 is CASSEAGDGLSEAFF. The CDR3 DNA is TGTGCCAGCAGTGAAGCGGGGGACGGACTTTCGGAAGCTTTCTTT.

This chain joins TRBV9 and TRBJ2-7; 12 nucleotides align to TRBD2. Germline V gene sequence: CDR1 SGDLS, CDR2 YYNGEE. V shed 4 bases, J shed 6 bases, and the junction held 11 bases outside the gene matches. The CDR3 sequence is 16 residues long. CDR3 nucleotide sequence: TGTGCCAGCAGCTCCGGACTAGCGGGGCCCCGGAGCGAGCAGTACTTC. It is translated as CASSSGLAGPRSEQYF.

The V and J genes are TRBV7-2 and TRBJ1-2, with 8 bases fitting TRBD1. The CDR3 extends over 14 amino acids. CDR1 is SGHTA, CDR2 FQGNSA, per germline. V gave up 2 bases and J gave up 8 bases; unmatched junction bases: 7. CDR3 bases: TGTGCCAGCAGCTTACCCGGACAGGGAGGGGGCTACACCTTC. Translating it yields CASSLPGQGGGYTF.

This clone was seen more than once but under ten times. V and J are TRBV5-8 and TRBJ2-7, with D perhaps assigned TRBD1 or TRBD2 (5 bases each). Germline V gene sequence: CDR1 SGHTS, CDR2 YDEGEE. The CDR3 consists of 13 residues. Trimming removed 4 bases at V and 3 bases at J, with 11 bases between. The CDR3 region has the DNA TGTGCCAGCAGCCAGGGACGGTTCTACGAGCAGTACTTC. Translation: CASSQGRFYEQYF.